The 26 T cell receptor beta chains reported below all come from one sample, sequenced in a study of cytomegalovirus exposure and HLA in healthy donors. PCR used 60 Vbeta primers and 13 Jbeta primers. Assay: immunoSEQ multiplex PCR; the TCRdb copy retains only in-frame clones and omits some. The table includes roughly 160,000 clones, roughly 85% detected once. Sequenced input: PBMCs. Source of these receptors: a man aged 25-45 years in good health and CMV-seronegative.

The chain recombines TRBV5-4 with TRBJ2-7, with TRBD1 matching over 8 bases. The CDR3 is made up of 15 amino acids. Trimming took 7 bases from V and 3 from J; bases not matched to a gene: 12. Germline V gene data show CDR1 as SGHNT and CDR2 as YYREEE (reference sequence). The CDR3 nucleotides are TGTGCCAGCCACGAGGAGACAGGGGACATCTACGAGCAGTACTTC. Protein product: CASHEETGDIYEQYF.

The CDR3 sequence is CATSRVLEGQPQHF. CDR3 bases: TGTGCCACCAGCAGAGTTTTGGAGGGCCAGCCCCAGCATTTT. V usage is TRBV15 and J usage is TRBJ1-5; D remains unclear. Germline CDR1 reads LNHNV; CDR2 reads YYDKDF (reference sequence). Trimming took 1 base from V and 7 from J, leaving 11 bases between them. This CDR3 contains 14 residues.

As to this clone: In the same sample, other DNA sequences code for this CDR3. The CDR3 DNA sequence: TGTGCCAGCAGTGCTCGACTAGCGGGAGACTTCACAGATACGCAGTATTTT. This sequence encodes CASSARLAGDFTDTQYF. The rearrangement links TRBV2 to TRBJ2-3; 12 positions agree with TRBD2. Per the germline V gene, CDR1 is SNHLY and CDR2 is FYNNEI. Trimming took 4 bases from V and 2 from J; bases not matched to a gene: 7. This CDR3 spans 17 amino acids.

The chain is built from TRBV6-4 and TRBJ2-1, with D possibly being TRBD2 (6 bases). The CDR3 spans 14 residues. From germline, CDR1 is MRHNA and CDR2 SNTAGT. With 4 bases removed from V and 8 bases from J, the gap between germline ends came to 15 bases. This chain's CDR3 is CASSVDGGHYEQFF. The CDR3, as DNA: TGTGCCAGCAGTGTCGACGGAGGGCACTATGAGCAGTTCTTC.

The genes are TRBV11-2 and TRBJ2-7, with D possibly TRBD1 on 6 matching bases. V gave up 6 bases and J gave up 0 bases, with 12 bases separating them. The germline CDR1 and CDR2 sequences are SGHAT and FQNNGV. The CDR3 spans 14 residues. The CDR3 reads CASSSTGSSYEQYF. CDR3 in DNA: TGTGCCAGCAGTTCGACAGGTAGCTCCTACGAGCAGTACTTC.

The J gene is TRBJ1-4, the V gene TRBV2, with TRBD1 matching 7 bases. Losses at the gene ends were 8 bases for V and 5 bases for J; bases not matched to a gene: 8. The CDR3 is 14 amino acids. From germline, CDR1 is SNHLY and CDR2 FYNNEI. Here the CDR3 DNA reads TGTGCCAGCGGCCGGGACAGCGCCAATGAAAAACTGTTTTTT. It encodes CASGRDSANEKLFF.

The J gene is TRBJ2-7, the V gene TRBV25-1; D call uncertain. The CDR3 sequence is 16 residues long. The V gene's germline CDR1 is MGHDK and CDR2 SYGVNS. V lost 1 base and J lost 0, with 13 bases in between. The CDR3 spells CASSESRSISSYEQYF. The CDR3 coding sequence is TGTGCCAGCAGTGAATCGCGGTCTATTAGCTCCTACGAGCAGTACTTC.

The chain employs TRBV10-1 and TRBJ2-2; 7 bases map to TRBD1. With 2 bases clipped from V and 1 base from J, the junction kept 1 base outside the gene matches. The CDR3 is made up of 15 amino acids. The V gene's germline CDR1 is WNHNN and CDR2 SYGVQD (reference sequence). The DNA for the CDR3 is TGCGCCAGCAGTGAGCACAGGGGGAACACCGGGGAGCTGTTTTTT. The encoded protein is CASSEHRGNTGELFF.

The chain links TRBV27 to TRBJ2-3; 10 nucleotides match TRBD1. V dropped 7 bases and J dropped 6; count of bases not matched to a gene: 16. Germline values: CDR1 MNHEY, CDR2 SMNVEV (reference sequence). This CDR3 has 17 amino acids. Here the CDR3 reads CASNKPGQGTSDDTQYF. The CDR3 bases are TGTGCCAGCAACAAACCGGGACAGGGGACTTCGGACGATACGCAGTATTTT.

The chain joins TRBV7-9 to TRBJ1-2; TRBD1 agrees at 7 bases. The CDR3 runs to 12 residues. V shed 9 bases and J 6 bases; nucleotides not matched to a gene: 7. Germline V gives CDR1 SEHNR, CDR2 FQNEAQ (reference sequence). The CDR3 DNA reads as TGTGCCAGTCTACAGGGGAGCAATGGCTACACCTTC. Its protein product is CASLQGSNGYTF.

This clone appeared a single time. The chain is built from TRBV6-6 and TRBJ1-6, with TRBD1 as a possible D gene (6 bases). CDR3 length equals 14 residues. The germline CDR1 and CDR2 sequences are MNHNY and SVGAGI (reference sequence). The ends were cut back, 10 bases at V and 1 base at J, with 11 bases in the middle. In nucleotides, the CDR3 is TGTGCCACCCAACAGGGTTCCTATAATTCACCCCTCCACTTT. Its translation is CATQQGSYNSPLHF.

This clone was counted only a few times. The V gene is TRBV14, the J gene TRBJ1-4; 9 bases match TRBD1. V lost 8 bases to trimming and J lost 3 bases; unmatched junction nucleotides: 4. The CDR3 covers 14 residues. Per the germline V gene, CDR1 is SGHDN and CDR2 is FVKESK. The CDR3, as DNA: TGTGCCAGCCTAAGGGACAGGGCTAATGAAAAACTGTTTTTT. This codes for CASLRDRANEKLFF. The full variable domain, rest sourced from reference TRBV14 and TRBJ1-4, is EAGVTQFPSHSVIEKGQTVTLRCDPISGHDNLYWYRRVMGKEIKFLLHFVKESKQDESGMPNNRFLAERTGGTYSTLKVQPAELEDSGVYFCASLRDRANEKLFFGSGTQLSVL.

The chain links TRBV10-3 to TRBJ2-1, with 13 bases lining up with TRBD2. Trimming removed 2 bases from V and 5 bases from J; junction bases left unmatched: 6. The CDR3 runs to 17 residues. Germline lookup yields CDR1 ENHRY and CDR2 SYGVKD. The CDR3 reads CAISETVGLAGNNEQFF. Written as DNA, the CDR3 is TGTGCCATCAGTGAGACTGTGGGACTAGCGGGAAACAATGAGCAGTTCTTC.

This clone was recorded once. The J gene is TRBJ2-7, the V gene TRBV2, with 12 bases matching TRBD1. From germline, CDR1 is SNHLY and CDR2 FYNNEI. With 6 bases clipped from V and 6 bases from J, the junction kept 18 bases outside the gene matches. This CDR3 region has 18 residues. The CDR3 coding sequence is TGTGCCAGCAGCCTGAGAGGGGCTCCGGGACAGGGGGCCCTCGAGCAGTACTTC. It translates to CASSLRGAPGQGALEQYF. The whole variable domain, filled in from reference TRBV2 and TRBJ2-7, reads EPEVTQTPSHQVTQMGQEVILRCVPISNHLYFYWYRQILGQKVEFLVSFYNNEISEKSEIFDDQFSVERPDGSNFTLKIRSTKLEDSAMYFCASSLRGAPGQGALEQYFGPGTRLTVT.

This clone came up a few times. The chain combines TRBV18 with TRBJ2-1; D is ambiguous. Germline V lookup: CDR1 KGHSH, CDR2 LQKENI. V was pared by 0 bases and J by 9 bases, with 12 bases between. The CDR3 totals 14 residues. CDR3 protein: CASSPPFANSEQFF. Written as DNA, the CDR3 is TGTGCCAGCTCACCACCGTTTGCTAACAGTGAGCAGTTCTTC.

This chain's CDR3 is CASSLFGGTEAFF. The CDR3 region has the DNA TGTGCCAGCAGCTTGTTCGGGGGGACTGAAGCTTTCTTT. J is TRBJ1-1 and V is TRBV5-6, with a weak D call TRBD1 (5 bases). Germline lookup yields CDR1 SGHDT and CDR2 YYEEEE. CDR3 length: 13 residues. Trimming left V 1 base short and J 5 bases short, with 9 bases between.

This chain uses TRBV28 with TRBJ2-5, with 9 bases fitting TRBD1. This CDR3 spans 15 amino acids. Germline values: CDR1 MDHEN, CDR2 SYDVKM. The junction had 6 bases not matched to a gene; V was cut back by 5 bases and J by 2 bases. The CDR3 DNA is TGTGCCAGCAGTCGAGACAGGGGGAGTCAAGAGACCCAGTACTTC. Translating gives CASSRDRGSQETQYF.

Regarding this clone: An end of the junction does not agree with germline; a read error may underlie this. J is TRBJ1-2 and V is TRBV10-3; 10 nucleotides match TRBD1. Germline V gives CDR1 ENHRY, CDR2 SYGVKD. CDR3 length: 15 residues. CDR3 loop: CAISELTGGFYGYTF. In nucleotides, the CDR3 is TGTGCCATCAGCGAGTTGACAGGGGGCTTCTATGGCTACACCTTC.

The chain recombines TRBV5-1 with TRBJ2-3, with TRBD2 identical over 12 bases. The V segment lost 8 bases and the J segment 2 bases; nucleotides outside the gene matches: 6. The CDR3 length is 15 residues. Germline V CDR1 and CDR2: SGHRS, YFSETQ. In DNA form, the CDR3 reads TGCGCCAGTGTGACTAGCGGGAGATCCACAGATACGCAGTATTTT. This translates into CASVTSGRSTDTQYF.

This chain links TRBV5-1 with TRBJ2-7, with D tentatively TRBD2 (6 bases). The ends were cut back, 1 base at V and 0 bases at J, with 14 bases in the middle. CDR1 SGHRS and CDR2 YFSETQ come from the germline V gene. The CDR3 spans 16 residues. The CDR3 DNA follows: TGCGCCAGCAGCTTGCCTACGTCGGGAGCCTCCTACGAGCAGTACTTC. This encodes CASSLPTSGASYEQYF.

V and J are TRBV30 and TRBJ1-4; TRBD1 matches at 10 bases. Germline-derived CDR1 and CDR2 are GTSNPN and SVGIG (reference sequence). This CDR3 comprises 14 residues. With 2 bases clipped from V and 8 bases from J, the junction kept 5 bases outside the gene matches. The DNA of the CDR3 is TGTGCCTGGAGTATAGGGACAGGGGAAGAAAAACTGTTTTTT. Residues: CAWSIGTGEEKLFF.

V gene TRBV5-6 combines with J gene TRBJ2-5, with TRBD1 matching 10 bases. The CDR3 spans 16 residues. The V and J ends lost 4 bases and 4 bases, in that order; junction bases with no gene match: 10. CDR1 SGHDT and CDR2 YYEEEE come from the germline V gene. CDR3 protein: CASSPPGTGARETQYF. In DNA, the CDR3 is TGTGCCAGCAGCCCTCCCGGGACAGGGGCCCGAGAGACCCAGTACTTC.

CDR3 coding DNA: TGTGCCAGCAGCTTGTCGGGACAGGGCTATGGCTACACCTTC. This gives the protein CASSLSGQGYGYTF. V usage is TRBV5-6 and J usage is TRBJ1-2; TRBD1 aligns across 9 bases. V shed 1 base and J 4 bases; nucleotides not matched to a gene: 2. Per the germline V gene, CDR1 is SGHDT and CDR2 is YYEEEE. CDR3 size: 14 residues.

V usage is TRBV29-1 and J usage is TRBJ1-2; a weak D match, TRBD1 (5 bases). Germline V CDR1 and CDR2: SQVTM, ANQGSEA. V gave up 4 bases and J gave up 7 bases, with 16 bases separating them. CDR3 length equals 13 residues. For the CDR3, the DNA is TGCAGCGTTGTGGTTCCGCAGGGCTTTGGCTACACCTTC. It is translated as CSVVVPQGFGYTF.

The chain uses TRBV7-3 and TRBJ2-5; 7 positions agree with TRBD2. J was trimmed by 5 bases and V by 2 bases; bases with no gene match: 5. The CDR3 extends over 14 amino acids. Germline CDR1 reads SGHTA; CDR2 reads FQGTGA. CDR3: CASSLAGVSETQYF. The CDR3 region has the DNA TGTGCCAGCAGCTTAGCGGGAGTGTCGGAGACCCAGTACTTC.

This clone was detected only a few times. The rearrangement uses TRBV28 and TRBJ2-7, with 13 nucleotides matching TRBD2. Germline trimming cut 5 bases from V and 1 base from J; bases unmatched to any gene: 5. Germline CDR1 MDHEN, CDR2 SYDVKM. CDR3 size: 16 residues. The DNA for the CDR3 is TGTGCCAGCAGTATGACTAGCGGGGGGCCGTCCTACGAGCAGTACTTC. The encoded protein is CASSMTSGGPSYEQYF.